This T cell receptor (beta chain) was captured by sequencing in a study of T cell responses to AZD1222 COVID-19 vaccine. Study-wide results and caveats: AZD1222 recipients seropositive at baseline numbered only 6 or 7.

Assay: immunoSEQ multiplex PCR; the TCRdb copy retains only in-frame clones and omits some. There are roughly 120,000 clones in the sample; about 90% occur only once, and around 15% lies in the top ten. In regard to this clone: Its antigen remains unidentified.

The CDR3 contains 13 residues. V was pared by 5 bases and J by 7 bases, with 14 bases between. CDR1 and CDR2 (germline): WSHSY, SAAADI. The receptor comes from an adult who received the AZD1222 COVID-19 vaccine. This material consisted of peripheral blood, taken 28 days after the second AZD1222 dose. The chain recombines TRBV10-2 with TRBJ2-5; D remains unclear. The CDR3 nucleotides read TGCGCCAGCAGTCTCCCCCCGGTGGTGACCCAGTACTTC. Protein sequence: CASSLPPVVTQYF.